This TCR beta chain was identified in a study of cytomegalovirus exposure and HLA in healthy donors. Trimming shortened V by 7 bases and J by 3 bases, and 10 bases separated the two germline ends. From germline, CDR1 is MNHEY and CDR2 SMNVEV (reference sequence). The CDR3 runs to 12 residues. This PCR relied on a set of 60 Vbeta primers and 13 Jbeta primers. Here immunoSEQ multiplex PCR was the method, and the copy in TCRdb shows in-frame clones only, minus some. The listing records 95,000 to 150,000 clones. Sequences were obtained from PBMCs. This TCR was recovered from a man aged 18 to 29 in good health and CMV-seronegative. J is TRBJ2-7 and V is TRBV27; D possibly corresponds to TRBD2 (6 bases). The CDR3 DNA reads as TGTGCCAGCATAGGGAGGCACTACGAGCAGTACTTC. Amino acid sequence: CASIGRHYEQYF.